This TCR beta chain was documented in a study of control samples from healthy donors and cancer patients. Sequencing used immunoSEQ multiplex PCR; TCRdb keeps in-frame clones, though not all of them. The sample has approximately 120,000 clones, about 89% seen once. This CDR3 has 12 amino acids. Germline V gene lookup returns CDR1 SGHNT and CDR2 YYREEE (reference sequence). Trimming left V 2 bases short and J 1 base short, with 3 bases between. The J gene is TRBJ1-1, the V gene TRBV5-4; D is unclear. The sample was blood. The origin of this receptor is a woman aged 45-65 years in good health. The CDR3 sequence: CASSFQNTEAFF. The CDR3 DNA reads TGTGCCAGCAGCTTCCAGAACACTGAAGCTTTCTTT. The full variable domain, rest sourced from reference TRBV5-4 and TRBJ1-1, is ETGVTQSPTHLIKTRGQQVTLRCSSQSGHNTVSWYQQALGQGPQFIFQYYREEENGRGNFPPRFSGLQFPNYSSELNVNALELDDSALYLCASSFQNTEAFFGQGTRLTVV.